This entry describes one T cell receptor (beta chain). The data originate from a study of blood T cell repertoires in COVID-19. Study information: The United States, Italy and Spain were the sources of the acute and convalescent COVID-19 samples. PBMCs, B-cell-depleted T cells, or T cells were the source of the cDNA or gDNA that made up the material.

Germline CDR1 is MNHEY and CDR2 is SVGAGI. The V end was cut by 2 bases, the J end by 4 bases, with 6 bases between. The CDR3 is made up of 13 amino acids. Authors' processing steps: Reference gene primer amplification yielded estimated nucleated cell counts. The table came from immunoSEQ multiplex PCR; TCRdb's copy has only in-frame clones and leaves some out. V and J calls and clone size are those listed in that table; D and trimming were worked out from the DNA. The sample lists 84,000 or so clones; approximately 81% were seen once. The chain is built from TRBV6-5 and TRBJ1-5, with D unclear. Material: peripheral blood. The receptor was derived from an elderly woman with acute or convalescent COVID-19. The CDR3 region has the DNA TGTGCCAGCAGTTACGAGATAAATCAGCCCCAGCATTTT. Translating it yields CASSYEINQPQHF.